A single sample is the source of the 12 T cell receptor beta chains below, sequenced in a study of T cells in Graves' hyperthyroidism and ophthalmopathy. RNA transcripts gave rise to amplified TCR beta CDR3 regions. HTBI primers were used for first-round RT-PCR of the TCR CDR3. One entry per CDR3 protein, called by TCRdb with MiXCR from the multiplex PCR reads. The sample includes 480,000 or so distinct CDR3 sequences, 14% of them seen just once. Sequencing was done on a sample of blood. The receptor set was obtained from a woman aged 18-29 years with Graves' hyperthyroidism.

The chain employs TRBV20-1 and TRBJ1-3; TRBD1 might be the D (6 bases). The V gene lost 5 bases and the J gene lost 2 bases, with 13 bases spanning the gap. CDR3 length: 14 amino acids. Germline V gives CDR1 DFQATT, CDR2 SNEGSKA (reference sequence). CDR3 in amino acids: CSAEPGAAGNTIYF. Written as DNA, the CDR3 is TGCAGTGCTGAGCCAGGGGCGGCTGGAAACACCATATATTTT.

Ten or more counts support this clonotype. The V gene is TRBV7-9, the J gene TRBJ2-7; possible D gene TRBD2, 5 bases. The CDR3 consists of 15 residues. Deletions cut 1 base from V and 5 bases from J, with 15 bases between. Germline CDR1 is SEHNR and CDR2 is FQNEAQ (reference sequence). The CDR3 sequence is CASSLGPHSGNEQYF. Written as DNA, the CDR3 is TGTGCCAGCAGCTTAGGGCCCCACTCCGGGAACGAGCAGTACTTC. Full variable domain (remainder filled in from reference TRBV7-9 and TRBJ2-7): DTGVSQNPRHKITKRGQNVTFRCDPISEHNRLYWYRQTLGQGPEFLTYFQNEAQLEKSRLLSDRFSAERPKGSFSTLEIQRTEQGDSAMYLCASSLGPHSGNEQYFGPGTRLTVT.

This rearrangement joins TRBV6-5 to TRBJ2-7; D is ambiguous. Trimming shortened V by 0 bases and J by 3 bases, and 15 bases separated the two germline ends. CDR3 size: 16 residues. CDR1 MNHEY and CDR2 SVGAGI come from the germline V gene. The CDR3: CASSYSAQVLSYEQYF. The CDR3 region has the DNA TGTGCCAGCAGTTACTCGGCGCAAGTGCTAAGCTACGAGCAGTACTTC.

This clonotype was counted ten times or more. The gene calls are TRBV11-3 and TRBJ2-1; 10 nucleotides line up with TRBD2. Looked up from germline, CDR1 is SGHNT and CDR2 is YENEEA. Trimming removed 5 bases from V and 5 bases from J; junction bases left unmatched: 9. This CDR3 is 16 amino acids long. CDR3 bases: TGTGCCAGCAGCACCGGACTAGCGGAAATAGACAATGAGCAGTTCTTC. This encodes CASSTGLAEIDNEQFF.

Many counts were recorded for this clonotype. The chain carries TRBV7-6 and TRBJ1-4; 10 nucleotides match TRBD1. The CDR3 length is 15 residues. Trimming took 5 bases from V and 5 from J; bases not matched to a gene: 5. The germline V gene has CDR1 SGHVS and CDR2 FNYEAQ. The CDR3 reads CASSPLTGGNEKLFF. Here the CDR3 DNA reads TGTGCCAGCAGCCCCCTGACAGGGGGCAATGAAAAACTGTTTTTT.

This clonotype was seen ten or more times. The chain carries TRBV6-5 and TRBJ2-1; 8 bases fit TRBD2. With V trimmed by 0 bases and J by 8 bases, 9 bases remained unmatched. The CDR3 sequence is 16 residues long. CDR1 and CDR2 (germline): MNHEY, SVGAGI. The CDR3 region has the DNA TGTGCCAGCAGTTACTCGATAAGCGGGAGTGGGGATGAGCAGTTCTTC. Its translation: CASSYSISGSGDEQFF.

This clonotype has at least ten counts. The chain employs TRBV9 and TRBJ1-3; TRBD1 agrees at 7 bases. The V gene end was trimmed by 2 bases and the J gene end by 4 bases; junction bases not matched to a gene: 6. The CDR3 has 15 amino acids. CDR1 SGDLS and CDR2 YYNGEE come from the germline V gene. CDR3 bases: TGTGCCAGCAGCGTCCTTGGGACAGCAGGAAACACCATATATTTT. Its protein product is CASSVLGTAGNTIYF.

The CDR3 nucleotides are TGCGCCAGCAGCTGGAGGGCCGAAGGGTCCAATTCACCCCTCCACTTT. It specifies CASSWRAEGSNSPLHF. The genes are TRBV5-1 and TRBJ1-6; D unresolved. The V gene's germline CDR1 is SGHRS and CDR2 YFSETQ. V was shortened by 3 bases and J by 7 bases, with 17 bases between the two germline ends. CDR3 size: 16 residues.

V and J are TRBV7-6 and TRBJ2-1; tentatively, D is TRBD1 or TRBD2 (7 bases each). Trimming removed 5 bases from V and 6 bases from J, with 11 bases in between. This CDR3 has 13 residues. Germline assignment: CDR1 SGHVS and CDR2 FNYEAQ. The CDR3 here is CASSDREGNEQFF. CDR3 DNA sequence: TGTGCCAGCAGCGACAGGGAGGGCAATGAGCAGTTCTTC.

V and J are TRBV4-1 and TRBJ2-7, with D possibly being TRBD1 (6 bases). Trimming left V 1 base short and J 2 bases short, with 9 bases between. CDR3 size: 14 residues. The germline V gene encodes CDR1 MGHRA and CDR2 YSYEKL. The DNA for the CDR3 is TGCGCCAGCAGCCAAGGGACAGCTACCTACGAGCAGTACTTC. It specifies CASSQGTATYEQYF.

In this sample, this clonotype turned up a few times. This chain joins TRBV5-1 and TRBJ2-4, with D perhaps TRBD1 or TRBD2 (5 bases each). The V end lost 4 bases, the J end lost 5 bases, and 16 bases lay between the germline ends. The CDR3 covers 15 residues. The germline V gene encodes CDR1 SGHRS and CDR2 YFSETQ. The CDR3 here is CASSVGPDEENIQYF. For the CDR3, the DNA is TGCGCCAGCAGCGTGGGACCGGATGAGGAAAACATTCAGTACTTC.

The CDR3 nucleotides are TGCAGTGCTGCAGAACTAGCCAAAAACATTCAGTACTTC. This sequence encodes CSAAELAKNIQYF. The chain joins TRBV20-1 to TRBJ2-4; no firm D call. V dropped 5 bases and J dropped 0 bases, with 8 bases sitting between them. This CDR3 comprises 13 residues. Germline CDR1 DFQATT, CDR2 SNEGSKA (reference sequence).